This T cell receptor beta chain was identified in a study of post-analysis software for immune sequencing data. The study, taken as a whole, reports: Controls showed lower frequencies than patients for roughly five TRBV segments, and TRBV5-6, TRBV5-1 and TRBV20-1 were among these.

Germline-derived CDR1 and CDR2 are DFQATT and SNEGSKA (reference sequence). The CDR3 runs 17 residues. V shed 3 bases and J 12 bases; nucleotides not matched to a gene: 18. For this clonotype: Its antigen is not identified.

cDNA libraries for TCR beta contained unique molecular identifiers. TCRdb recomputed calls from the PCR reads with MiXCR, one row per CDR3 protein. The sample holds fewer than 900,000 distinct CDR3 sequences, more than 45% seen once. This sequence originates from a girl between 5 and 17 years old with multiple sclerosis. The specimen sequenced was blood. V usage is TRBV20-1 and J usage is TRBJ2-4, with 12 positions matching TRBD2. The DNA for the CDR3 is TGCAGTGCTAGTATTCGTAAGGGACTAGCGGGCGCGGAGGATCAGTACTTC. Its protein product is CSASIRKGLAGAEDQYF.